This T cell receptor beta chain was observed in a study of high-grade serous ovarian cancer treatment subgroups. Tumor samples were taken before definitive surgery or chemotherapy. Libraries were prepared by immunoSEQ multiplex PCR; TCRdb keeps only in-frame clonotypes and omits some of them. The sample records fewer than 6,500 clones, 75% to 85% being singletons. Study-wide results and limits: TCR relatedness rose with neoantigen level and trended with mutation load.

Details on this clone: Its antigen is unidentified.

Material: tumor tissue. This TCR came from a human donor with high-grade serous ovarian cancer.

CDR3 in DNA: TGCGCCAGCAGTGACGACGTCCGCGGGCAGTACTTC. Residues: CASSDDVRGQYF. The V and J genes are TRBV10-1 and TRBJ2-7; no reliable D call. The CDR3 covers 12 residues. Germline loops: CDR1 WNHNN, CDR2 SYGVQD (reference sequence). V gave up 3 bases and J gave up 9 bases, with 12 bases separating them.